Given below is one T cell receptor beta chain in context. The sample comes from a study of blood T cell repertoires in COVID-19. Across the study: COVID-19 samples collected from the United States, Italy and Spain covered acute and convalescent phases.

The authors' processing: Using reference gene primer amplification, nucleated cell counts were estimated. The method was immunoSEQ multiplex PCR; TCRdb's version includes in-frame clones alone and lacks a portion of them. The D gene and trimming were derived from the DNA, and the V and J assignments and clone size from that table. Found here are approximately 330,000 clones, 90% of them singletons; the top ten hold about 1%. Germline values: CDR1 MDHEN, CDR2 SYDVKM. V lost 3 bases and J lost 10, with 9 bases in between. This CDR3 has 12 residues. The Seattle site enrolled patients during active infection and followed them longitudinally.

The sequence derives from a middle-aged woman with COVID-19, enrolled during active disease. The sample taken for sequencing was peripheral blood. The chain links TRBV28 to TRBJ1-4; D is undetermined. The CDR3 nucleotides are TGTGCCAGCAGTTTGTCGGGTGGAAAACTGTTTTTT. Protein: CASSLSGGKLFF.